One sample yielded the 28 T cell receptor beta chains listed below, sequenced in a study of shared clonotypes between healthy human individuals. Sequencing used immunoSEQ multiplex PCR; TCRdb keeps in-frame clones, though not all of them. Here the sample spans 2 million to 3 million clones, over 85% being singletons. Sequencing used naive CD4+ T cells from PBMCs. Subset described: CD45RA+ positively selected. The receptors were gathered from a man aged 18 to 30 in good health. Some clones in this sample may be carry-over from other donors' samples.

The chain has TRBV6-1 and TRBJ2-7; D uncertain. Germline V CDR1 and CDR2: MNHNS, SASEGT. The CDR3 covers 11 residues. Trimming removed 7 bases from V and 1 base from J, with 5 bases in between. CDR3 sequence reads: CASILSYEQYF. DNA of the CDR3: TGTGCCAGCATCCTTTCCTACGAGCAGTACTTC.

This chain links TRBV18 with TRBJ2-1; D is unresolved. CDR3 length equals 11 residues. V lost 4 bases to trimming and J lost 6 bases, with 4 bases between them. Germline CDR1 and CDR2: KGHSH and LQKENI. For the CDR3, the DNA is TGTGCCAGCTCACAGAGCAATGAGCAGTTCTTC. Protein sequence: CASSQSNEQFF.

This clone turned up a few times. The gene calls are TRBV7-2 and TRBJ2-7; D remains ambiguous. This CDR3 is 14 amino acids long. Germline V CDR1 and CDR2: SGHTA, FQGNSA. V lost 5 bases to trimming and J lost 1 base, with 12 bases between them. The CDR3 loop reads CASSRMGRSYEQYF. The CDR3 DNA is TGTGCCAGCAGCCGAATGGGAAGGTCCTACGAGCAGTACTTC.

V gene TRBV16 combines with J gene TRBJ1-5; TRBD1 aligns across 9 bases. The CDR3 sequence is 18 residues long. J lost 0 bases, V lost 2 bases, and 8 bases had no gene match. Germline lookup yields CDR1 KGHSY and CDR2 FQNENV. The CDR3, as DNA: TGTGCCAGCAGCCAACCGCCGGGACAGGGTTATAGCAATCAGCCCCAGCATTTT. Protein product: CASSQPPGQGYSNQPQHF.

On this clone: A junction boundary mismatches the germline segment, possibly from a read error. The V call is TRBV5-6, the J call TRBJ2-2; 16 bases agree with TRBD2. The CDR3 has 18 residues. Per the germline V gene, CDR1 is SGHDT and CDR2 is YYEEEE. The CDR3 nucleotides read TGTGCCAGCAGATTGGGACTAGCGGGAGGGGTAGACACCGGGGAGCTGTTTTTT. Its protein product is CASRLGLAGGVDTGELFF.

V gene TRBV28 combines with J gene TRBJ1-2; no definite D call. The length of the CDR3 is 13 residues. In germline, CDR1 is MDHEN, CDR2 SYDVKM. Trimming pared 1 base from V and 7 bases from J, leaving 10 bases between. This CDR3 reads CASSLSIGPGYTF. The CDR3, as DNA: TGTGCCAGCAGTTTATCTATAGGGCCTGGCTACACCTTC.

The V call is TRBV30, the J call TRBJ2-6; a weak D match, TRBD2 (5 bases). Deletions cut 3 bases from V and 0 bases from J, with 12 bases between. The CDR3 loop spans 16 amino acids. Germline V gene lookup returns CDR1 GTSNPN and CDR2 SVGIG (reference sequence). The CDR3 bases are TGTGCCTGGAGGAAAACGGGGATCTCTGGGGCCAACGTCCTGACTTTC. Translated, it gives CAWRKTGISGANVLTF.

The chain links TRBV27 to TRBJ2-1; TRBD1 matches 7 bases. Germline V gene data show CDR1 as MNHEY and CDR2 as SMNVEV (reference sequence). With V trimmed by 5 bases and J by 0 bases, 10 bases remained unmatched. This CDR3 is built from 17 residues. The CDR3 nucleotides read TGTGCCAGCAGTACCTACAGGGGCCCAAGCTCCTACAATGAGCAGTTCTTC. Residues: CASSTYRGPSSYNEQFF.

The J gene is TRBJ1-2, the V gene TRBV19, with 7 bases identical to TRBD1. V lost 1 base to trimming and J lost 2 bases; unmatched junction nucleotides: 4. The CDR3 spans 15 residues. From germline, CDR1 is LNHDA and CDR2 SQIVND (reference sequence). The CDR3 loop reads CASSIGGTVNYGYTF. The CDR3, as DNA: TGTGCCAGTAGTATAGGGGGGACAGTCAACTATGGCTACACCTTC.

This clone was detected only once. The chain has TRBV28 and TRBJ1-2, with a weak D call TRBD1 (6 bases). Germline loops: CDR1 MDHEN, CDR2 SYDVKM. The V end was cut by 7 bases, the J end by 4 bases, with 19 bases between. The CDR3 contains 15 residues. The CDR3 region is CASTRGTSFPYGYTF. The CDR3, as DNA: TGTGCCAGCACAAGAGGGACATCTTTTCCCTATGGCTACACCTTC.

This clone was picked up one time. The chain couples TRBV7-2 to TRBJ1-1; maybe TRBD1 (5 bases). The CDR3 has 15 amino acids. Germline lookup yields CDR1 SGHTA and CDR2 FQGNSA. The ends were cut back, 5 bases at V and 4 bases at J, with 17 bases in the middle. The CDR3 region is CASSTRAGDGTEAFF. The CDR3 bases are TGTGCCAGCAGCACGAGGGCGGGGGACGGCACTGAAGCTTTCTTT.

The chain has TRBV6-5 and TRBJ2-3; D is unclear. V was clipped by 6 bases and J by 0 bases, with 10 bases between them. Germline V gene lookup returns CDR1 MNHEY and CDR2 SVGAGI. CDR3 length: 14 residues. The DNA of the CDR3 is TGTGCCAGCAGACGAGTAACTAGCACAGATACGCAGTATTTT. It specifies CASRRVTSTDTQYF.

This chain connects TRBV18 to TRBJ1-5; 7 nucleotides match TRBD1. Germline V lookup: CDR1 KGHSH, CDR2 LQKENI. With 6 bases clipped from V and 5 bases from J, the junction kept 4 bases outside the gene matches. The CDR3 spans 13 residues. The CDR3 coding sequence is TGTGCCAGCTCTCAAGGACAGGATCAGCCCCAGCATTTT. Encoded protein: CASSQGQDQPQHF.

V and J are TRBV9 and TRBJ2-1; TRBD2 matches 8 bases. The CDR3 consists of 16 residues. V dropped 2 bases and J dropped 2; count of bases not matched to a gene: 6. Germline V gene data show CDR1 as SGDLS and CDR2 as YYNGEE. As DNA, the CDR3 is TGTGCCAGCAGCGTGGGGATAGCGGGACCCTACAATGAGCAGTTCTTC. Translating it yields CASSVGIAGPYNEQFF. The whole variable domain, remainder taken from reference TRBV9 and TRBJ2-1, is DSGVTQTPKHLITATGQRVTLRCSPRSGDLSVYWYQQSLDQGLQFLIQYYNGEERAKGNILERFSAQQFPDLHSELNLSSLELGDSALYFCASSVGIAGPYNEQFFGPGTRLTVL.

In this sample, this clone turned up once. The gene calls are TRBV7-9 and TRBJ1-2; a weak D match, TRBD1 (6 bases). The CDR3 runs to 15 residues. Germline loops: CDR1 SEHNR, CDR2 FQNEAQ (reference sequence). V shed 1 base and J shed 3 bases, with 12 bases lying between them. The CDR3 region is CASSLGTAGHYGYTF. As DNA, the CDR3 is TGTGCCAGCAGCTTAGGGACAGCAGGCCACTATGGCTACACCTTC.

V gene TRBV25-1 combines with J gene TRBJ2-1; 8 bases are shared with TRBD2. V was pared by 6 bases and J by 4 bases, with 8 bases of the junction left unmatched. The CDR3 is made up of 15 amino acids. The germline gives CDR1 MGHDK, CDR2 SYGVNS. CDR3 loop: CASRQPGTSYNEQFF. As DNA, the CDR3 is TGTGCCAGCAGGCAGCCCGGGACTAGTTACAATGAGCAGTTCTTC.

J is TRBJ2-6 and V is TRBV2, with 9 bases identical to TRBD1. Germline CDR1 is SNHLY and CDR2 is FYNNEI. This CDR3 is 20 amino acids long. V dropped 2 bases and J dropped 0; count of bases not matched to a gene: 11. The CDR3 DNA is TGTGCCAGCAGTGAAACCCCCGGACAGGGGACCCACTCTGGGGCCAACGTCCTGACTTTC. Encoded protein: CASSETPGQGTHSGANVLTF.

The chain couples TRBV5-1 to TRBJ2-1; 8 bases agree with TRBD2. V shed 1 base and J 5 bases; nucleotides not matched to a gene: 2. From germline, CDR1 is SGHRS and CDR2 YFSETQ. There are 14 residues in the CDR3. The chain's CDR3 is CASSLMGLDNEQFF. CDR3 coding DNA: TGCGCCAGCAGCTTGATGGGACTAGACAATGAGCAGTTCTTC.

The table lists this clone with a count of one. The chain links TRBV7-2 to TRBJ1-1; D unclear. CDR1 is SGHTA, CDR2 FQGNSA, per germline. V was cut by 8 bases and J by 1 base, with 14 bases left in between. There are 14 residues in the CDR3. The CDR3 here is CASAVDIRNTEAFF. The CDR3 bases are TGTGCCAGCGCGGTCGACATCCGGAACACTGAAGCTTTCTTT.

The chain uses TRBV28 and TRBJ2-6, with 7 positions matching TRBD1. With 6 bases clipped from V and 0 bases from J, the junction kept 11 bases outside the gene matches. Per the germline V gene, CDR1 is MDHEN and CDR2 is SYDVKM. The CDR3 loop spans 18 amino acids. CDR3 nucleotides: TGTGCCAGCAGGAACGCGTGGGCAGGGGGCTCTGGGGCCAACGTCCTGACTTTC. Translating it yields CASRNAWAGGSGANVLTF.

J is TRBJ1-1 and V is TRBV10-2, with a possible D match to TRBD1 (5 bases). Between the trimmed V and J ends, which lost 10 bases and 1 base, there was a span of 13 bases. The CDR3 is 13 residues long. The germline V gene has CDR1 WSHSY and CDR2 SAAADI. In DNA form, the CDR3 reads TGCGCCACCAGGGCGTGGGAGAACACTGAAGCTTTCTTT. It yields the protein CATRAWENTEAFF.

V and J are TRBV7-9 and TRBJ2-5; perhaps D is TRBD1 or TRBD2 (5 bases each). Trimming pared 6 bases from V and 5 bases from J, leaving 25 bases between. The CDR3 spans 17 residues. The germline CDR1 and CDR2 sequences are SEHNR and FQNEAQ (reference sequence). The CDR3 DNA is TGTGCCAGCAGTCCCATGACCGCCGGGACCCTGTTTGAGACCCAGTACTTC. Its translation is CASSPMTAGTLFETQYF.

The chain couples TRBV6-1 to TRBJ2-1; 9 nucleotides line up with TRBD2. V shed 6 bases and J 3 bases; nucleotides not matched to a gene: 3. This CDR3 spans 14 amino acids. Germline V gene sequence: CDR1 MNHNS, CDR2 SASEGT. The CDR3 sequence is CASSRLADYNEQFF. In DNA form, the CDR3 reads TGTGCCAGCAGCCGACTAGCGGACTACAATGAGCAGTTCTTC.

This chain uses TRBV10-2 with TRBJ2-1, with 9 bases lining up with TRBD2. The germline CDR1 and CDR2 sequences are WSHSY and SAAADI. The CDR3 length is 17 residues. The J segment lost 8 bases and the V segment lost 0 bases, leaving 11 bases of the junction unmatched. CDR3 DNA: TGCGCCAGCAGTGAGTCAGGTAGCGGGGGTCTCGGGGATGAGCAGTTCTTC. It translates to CASSESGSGGLGDEQFF.

The chain's CDR3 is CASSVGGGQEYYGYTF. Here the CDR3 DNA reads TGTGCCAGCAGTGTCGGTGGGGGGCAGGAGTATTATGGCTACACCTTC. The V and J genes are TRBV28 and TRBJ1-2; perhaps TRBD1 as D (6 bases). The CDR3 extends over 16 amino acids. Germline V lookup: CDR1 MDHEN, CDR2 SYDVKM. V was cut by 5 bases and J by 5 bases, with 21 bases left in between.

This sequence joins TRBV2 and TRBJ2-7, with D perhaps TRBD1 (8 bases). In germline, CDR1 is SNHLY, CDR2 FYNNEI. The CDR3 contains 13 residues. V was pared by 7 bases and J by 3 bases, with 13 bases between. CDR3 bases: TGTGCCAGCAATACAGGGGGGGACTACGAGCAGTACTTC. Translated, it gives CASNTGGDYEQYF.

As for this clone: Other DNA sequences of this sample code for an identical CDR3. The chain joins TRBV11-3 to TRBJ2-2; the match to TRBD1 covers 10 bases. V dropped 6 bases and J dropped 3; count of bases not matched to a gene: 7. The CDR3 runs to 16 residues. In germline, CDR1 is SGHNT, CDR2 YENEEA. The CDR3 here is CASSSRQGADTGELFF. CDR3 in DNA: TGTGCCAGCAGTTCGAGACAGGGGGCGGACACCGGGGAGCTGTTTTTT.

The chain's CDR3 is CASSSGQGVRNTEAFF. The DNA of the CDR3 is TGCGCCAGCAGCTCCGGACAGGGGGTACGGAACACTGAAGCTTTCTTT. V and J are TRBV5-1 and TRBJ1-1, with 10 bases identical to TRBD1. The CDR3 loop spans 16 amino acids. CDR1 is SGHRS, CDR2 YFSETQ, per germline. Losses at the gene ends were 3 bases for V and 1 base for J; bases not matched to a gene: 6.